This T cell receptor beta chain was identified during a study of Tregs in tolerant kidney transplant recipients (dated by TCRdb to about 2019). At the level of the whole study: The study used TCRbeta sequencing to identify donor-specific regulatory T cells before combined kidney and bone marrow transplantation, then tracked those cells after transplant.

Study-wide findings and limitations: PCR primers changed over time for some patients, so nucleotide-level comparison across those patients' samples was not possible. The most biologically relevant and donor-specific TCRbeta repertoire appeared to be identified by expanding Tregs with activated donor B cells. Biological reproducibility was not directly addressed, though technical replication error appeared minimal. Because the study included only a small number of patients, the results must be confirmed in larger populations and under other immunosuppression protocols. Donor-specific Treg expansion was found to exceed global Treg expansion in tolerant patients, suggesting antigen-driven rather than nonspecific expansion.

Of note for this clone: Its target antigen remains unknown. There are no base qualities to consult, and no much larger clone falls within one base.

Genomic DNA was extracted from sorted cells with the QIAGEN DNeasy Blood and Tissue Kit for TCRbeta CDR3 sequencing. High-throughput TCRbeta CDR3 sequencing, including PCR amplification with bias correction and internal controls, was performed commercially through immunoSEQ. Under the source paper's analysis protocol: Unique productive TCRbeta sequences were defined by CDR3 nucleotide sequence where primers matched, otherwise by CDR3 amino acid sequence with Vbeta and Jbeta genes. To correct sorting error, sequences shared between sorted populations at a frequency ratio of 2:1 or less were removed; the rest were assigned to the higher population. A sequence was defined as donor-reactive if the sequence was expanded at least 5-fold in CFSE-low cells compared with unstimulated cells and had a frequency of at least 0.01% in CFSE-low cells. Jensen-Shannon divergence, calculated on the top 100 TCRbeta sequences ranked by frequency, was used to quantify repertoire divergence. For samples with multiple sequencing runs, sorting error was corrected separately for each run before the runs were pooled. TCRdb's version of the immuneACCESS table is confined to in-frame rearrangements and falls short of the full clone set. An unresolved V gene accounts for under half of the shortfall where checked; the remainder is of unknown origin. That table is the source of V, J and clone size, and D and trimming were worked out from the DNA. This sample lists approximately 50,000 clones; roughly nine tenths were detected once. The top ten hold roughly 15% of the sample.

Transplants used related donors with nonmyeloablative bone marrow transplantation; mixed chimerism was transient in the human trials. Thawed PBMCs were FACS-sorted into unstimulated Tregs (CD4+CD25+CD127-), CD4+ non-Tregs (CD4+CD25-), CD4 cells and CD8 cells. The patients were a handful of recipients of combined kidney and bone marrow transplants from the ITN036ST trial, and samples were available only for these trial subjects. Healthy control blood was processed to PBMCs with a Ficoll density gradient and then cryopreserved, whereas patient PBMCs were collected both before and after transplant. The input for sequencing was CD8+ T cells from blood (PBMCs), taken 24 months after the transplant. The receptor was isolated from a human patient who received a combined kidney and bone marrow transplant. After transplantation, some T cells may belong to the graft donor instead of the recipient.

The DNA sequence is TGTGCCAGCAGTACACAGAGCGGGAGGTCCTACAATGAGCAGTTCTTC. It translates as CASSTQSGRSYNEQFF. The rearranged segments are TRBV27 and TRBJ2-1; 9 bases in the junction line up with TRBD2. Looking up the germline V gene (reference sequence) yields CDR1 MNHEY and CDR2 SMNVEV. Relative to germline, V is missing 5 bases and J is missing 1 base, with 6 bases of the junction outside any gene match. The CDR3 measures 16 amino acids from cysteine to phenylalanine. Of the read, only the CDR3 DNA is kept; its 48 bases are in frame from base 1.